These 15 T cell receptor beta chains came from one sample sequenced in a study of cytomegalovirus exposure and HLA in healthy donors. Vbeta (60) and Jbeta (13) primers were used in the PCR. Using immunoSEQ multiplex PCR, the repertoire was profiled, and TCRdb retains in-frame clones only, with some absent. The data show about 160,000 clones, under 75% seen once. Sequenced material: PBMCs. These receptors all come from a man in his forties in good health and CMV-seropositive.

The chain carries TRBV10-3 and TRBJ2-2, with a tentative D call TRBD1 (6 bases). The germline CDR1 and CDR2 sequences are ENHRY and SYGVKD. The CDR3 has 13 residues. Trimming shortened V by 10 bases and J by 1 base, and 10 bases separated the two germline ends. The CDR3 region has the DNA TGTGCCAGCCTACAGGGGAACACCGGGGAGCTGTTTTTT. It encodes CASLQGNTGELFF.

The V and J genes are TRBV5-6 and TRBJ2-3; D perhaps matches TRBD2 (6 bases). V lost 3 bases and J lost 3, with 11 bases in between. The germline V gene has CDR1 SGHDT and CDR2 YYEEEE. The CDR3 has 14 residues. The CDR3 sequence is CASSYGGTTDTQYF. The CDR3 region has the DNA TGTGCCAGCAGCTACGGGGGTACAACAGATACGCAGTATTTT.

The rearrangement links TRBV4-3 to TRBJ1-5; tentatively, D is TRBD1 (6 bases). In germline, CDR1 is LGHNA, CDR2 YSLEER. The CDR3 length is 17 residues. Deletions cut 0 bases from V and 0 bases from J, with 12 bases between. CDR3 protein: CASSQEWRGGSNQPQHF. The CDR3 DNA reads as TGCGCCAGCAGCCAAGAATGGAGGGGGGGTAGCAATCAGCCCCAGCATTTT.

This clone was seen once. The V gene is TRBV2, the J gene TRBJ2-1, with D tentatively TRBD2 (6 bases). Germline CDR1 is SNHLY and CDR2 is FYNNEI. The V gene lost 6 bases and the J gene lost 8 bases, with 20 bases spanning the gap. This CDR3 comprises 15 residues. CDR3 DNA sequence: TGTGCCAGCAGACCCAGAGGGACTTCCTTCGATGAGCAGTTCTTC. Encoded protein: CASRPRGTSFDEQFF.

The rearrangement joins TRBV7-2 to TRBJ1-2; D gene unclear. V was cut by 3 bases and J by 7 bases, with 9 bases left in between. Germline V CDR1 and CDR2: SGHTA, FQGNSA. This CDR3 comprises 12 residues. The DNA for the CDR3 is TGTGCCAGCAGCTTTTCGACGGGTGGCTACACCTTC. Translation: CASSFSTGGYTF.

This clone was counted only a few times. V gene TRBV6-4 combines with J gene TRBJ1-5, with D unclear. Trimming removed 6 bases at V and 4 bases at J, with 22 bases between. CDR3 length equals 17 residues. Germline V gives CDR1 MRHNA, CDR2 SNTAGT. This chain's CDR3 is CASRPGIIDTGNQPQHF. CDR3 in DNA: TGTGCCAGCAGACCGGGGATTATTGATACGGGGAATCAGCCCCAGCATTTT.

This chain joins TRBV6-5 and TRBJ2-5, with 8 positions matching TRBD1. The J call could be wrong; TRBJ2-7 is a better fit for the DNA end. This CDR3 is built from 15 residues. CDR1 is MNHEY, CDR2 SVGAGI, per germline. This CDR3 reads CASSQDQGASYEQYF. The CDR3 region has the DNA TGTGCCAGCAGTCAGGACCAGGGGGCATCCTACGAGCAGTACTTC.

This clone appeared a single time. The genes are TRBV5-1 and TRBJ2-3; TRBD2 aligns across 8 bases. The CDR3 covers 15 residues. CDR1 SGHRS and CDR2 YFSETQ come from the germline V gene. The J segment lost 1 base and the V segment lost 3 bases, leaving 4 bases of the junction unmatched. This CDR3 reads CASSSFSGGTDTQYF. DNA for the CDR3: TGCGCCAGCAGCTCTTTTAGCGGGGGCACAGATACGCAGTATTTT.

The rearrangement joins TRBV5-1 to TRBJ2-3; D unresolved. This CDR3 is built from 13 residues. Germline V gene sequence: CDR1 SGHRS, CDR2 YFSETQ. Trimming took off 4 bases at V and 0 bases at J, with 6 bases between the two ends. This CDR3 is CASSPPSTDTQYF. Here the CDR3 DNA reads TGCGCCAGCAGCCCCCCTAGCACAGATACGCAGTATTTT.

In DNA form, the CDR3 reads TGCGCCAGCAGCTTGGCTAGCGGGGGGGCATACAATGAGCAGTTCTTC. Protein product: CASSLASGGAYNEQFF. V and J are TRBV5-1 and TRBJ2-1; TRBD2 agrees at 12 bases. Germline lookup yields CDR1 SGHRS and CDR2 YFSETQ. Trimming removed 0 bases from V and 4 bases from J; junction bases left unmatched: 2. CDR3 size: 16 residues.

J is TRBJ1-5 and V is TRBV11-3, with a weak D call TRBD1 (6 bases). This CDR3 is built from 17 residues. Trimming took off 1 base at V and 7 bases at J, with 20 bases between the two ends. CDR1 is SGHNT and CDR2 is YENEEA in the germline V gene. This CDR3 reads CASSLVGRKGVGQPQHF. The CDR3 nucleotides read TGTGCCAGCAGCTTAGTTGGGCGTAAGGGGGTCGGCCAGCCCCAGCATTTT.

In the case of this clone: This may stem from a read error, because a much larger clone lies one nucleotide away. This chain uses TRBV4-1 with TRBJ1-6; no reliable D call. This CDR3 has 14 amino acids. V dropped 5 bases and J dropped 10 bases, with 15 bases sitting between them. Germline-derived CDR1 and CDR2 are MGHRA and YSYEKL. CDR3 DNA: TGCGCCAGCAGCGTGCTAGGCGGCGGCTCACCCCTCCACTTT. Translated: CASSVLGGGSPLHF.

The chain combines TRBV4-1 with TRBJ2-7; the match to TRBD1 covers 10 bases. CDR1 is MGHRA and CDR2 is YSYEKL in the germline V gene. Trimming cost V 0 bases and J 7 bases; bases outside gene matches: 6. This CDR3 is built from 15 residues. CDR3 loop: CASSQERTGGEEQYF. The CDR3 coding sequence is TGCGCCAGCAGCCAAGAGAGGACAGGGGGAGAAGAGCAGTACTTC.

This chain connects TRBV7-2 to TRBJ2-1; 12 positions agree with TRBD1. There are 16 residues in the CDR3. Losses at the gene ends were 3 bases for V and 9 bases for J; bases not matched to a gene: 9. The germline V gene encodes CDR1 SGHTA and CDR2 FQGNSA. CDR3 loop: CASSFMTGQGAGEQFF. CDR3 in DNA: TGTGCCAGCAGCTTCATGACGGGACAGGGGGCAGGTGAGCAGTTCTTC. Drawing the rest from reference TRBV7-2 and TRBJ2-1, the complete variable domain is GAGVSQSPSNKVTEKGKDVELRCDPISGHTALYWYRQSLGQGLEFLIYFQGNSAPDKSGLPSDRFSAERTGGSVSTLTIQRTQQEDSAVYLCASSFMTGQGAGEQFFGPGTRLTVL.

The DNA of the CDR3 is TGCGCCAGCAGACAGGGTACTAACTATGGCTACACCTTC. It encodes CASRQGTNYGYTF. The rearrangement joins TRBV5-1 to TRBJ1-2, with D perhaps matching TRBD1 (6 bases). From germline, CDR1 is SGHRS and CDR2 YFSETQ. Deletions cut 5 bases from V and 0 bases from J, with 8 bases between. The CDR3 runs 13 residues.